There are a few counts of the clone carrying this TCR beta chain. Its antigen is not known. This sample stems from a study of T-cell memory formation after mild COVID-19. Study in general: Largely, the TCR clusters proved donor specific. General observations from the study: Memory sampled before infection contained some responding clones, suggesting cross-reactive memory joined.

From germline, CDR1 is SQVTM and CDR2 ANQGSEA. The V and J ends lost 6 bases and 8 bases respectively, with 15 bases between them. The CDR3 is 12 amino acids. TCRdb fed the 5' RACE reads into MiXCR, producing one record per CDR3 protein. The table shows 350,000 to 500,000 distinct CDR3 sequences, with more than 15% occurring only once. This receptor was identified in a man aged 18-30 years who had mild COVID-19 (a few samples of this study predate the infection). Cell type and time point are not known. The chain has TRBV29-1 and TRBJ2-3, with D maybe TRBD1 (6 bases). The source material was PBMCs or a T cell subset sorted from them (not recorded which). The CDR3 spells CSVQGGRGTQYF. CDR3 nucleotide sequence: TGCAGCGTACAGGGTGGGAGAGGTACGCAGTATTTT.